This T cell receptor (beta chain) was found in a study of shared clonotypes between healthy human individuals. TCRdb's copy holds only in-frame clones and misses some; the assay was immunoSEQ multiplex PCR. The data contain around 2.3 million clones, 90% to 96% of them singletons. The sequenced sample was naive CD4+ T cells sorted from blood. Specified subset: CD45RA+ positively selected. This clonotype was sampled from a young man in good health.

The DNA of the CDR3 is TGTGCCAGCAGTGTGGGGGGTGGCACTGGGGCCAACGTCCTGACTTTC. Its translation: CASSVGGGTGANVLTF. The rearrangement uses TRBV2 and TRBJ2-6; D might be TRBD2 (6 bases). Germline assignment: CDR1 SNHLY and CDR2 FYNNEI. The CDR3 is 16 amino acids. V lost 4 bases and J lost 2, with 12 bases in between. The whole variable domain, remainder taken from reference TRBV2 and TRBJ2-6, is EPEVTQTPSHQVTQMGQEVILRCVPISNHLYFYWYRQILGQKVEFLVSFYNNEISEKSEIFDDQFSVERPDGSNFTLKIRSTKLEDSAMYFCASSVGGGTGANVLTFGAGSRLTVL.